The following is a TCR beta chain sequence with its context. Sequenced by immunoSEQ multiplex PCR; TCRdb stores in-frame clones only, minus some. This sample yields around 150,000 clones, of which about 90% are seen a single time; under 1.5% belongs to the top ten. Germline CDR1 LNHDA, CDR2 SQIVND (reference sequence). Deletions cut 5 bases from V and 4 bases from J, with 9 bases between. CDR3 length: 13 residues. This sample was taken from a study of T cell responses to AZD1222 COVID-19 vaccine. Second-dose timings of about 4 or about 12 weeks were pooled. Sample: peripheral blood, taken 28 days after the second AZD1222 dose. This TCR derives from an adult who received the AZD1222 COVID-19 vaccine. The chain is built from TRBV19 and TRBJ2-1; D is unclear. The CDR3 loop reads CASSPVPYNEQFF. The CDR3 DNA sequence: TGTGCCAGTAGTCCAGTTCCATACAATGAGCAGTTCTTC.